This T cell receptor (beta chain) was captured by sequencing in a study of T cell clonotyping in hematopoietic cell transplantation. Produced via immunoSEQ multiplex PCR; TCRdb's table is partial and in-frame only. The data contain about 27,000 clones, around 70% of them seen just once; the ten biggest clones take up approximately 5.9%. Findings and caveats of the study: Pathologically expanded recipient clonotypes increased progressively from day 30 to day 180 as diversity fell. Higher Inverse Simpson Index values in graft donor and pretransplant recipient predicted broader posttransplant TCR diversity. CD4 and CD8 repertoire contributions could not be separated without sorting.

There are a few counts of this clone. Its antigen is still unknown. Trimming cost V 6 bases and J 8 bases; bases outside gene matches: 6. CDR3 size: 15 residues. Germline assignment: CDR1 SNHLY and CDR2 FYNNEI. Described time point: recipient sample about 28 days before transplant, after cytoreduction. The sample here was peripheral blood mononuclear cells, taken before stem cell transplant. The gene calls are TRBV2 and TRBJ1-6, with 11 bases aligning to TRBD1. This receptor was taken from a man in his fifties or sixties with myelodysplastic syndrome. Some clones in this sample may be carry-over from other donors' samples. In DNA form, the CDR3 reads TGTGCCAGCAGGCCTAGGACAGGGGGCGATTCACCCCTCCACTTT. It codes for CASRPRTGGDSPLHF.